This section outlines one T cell receptor (beta chain) sequence together with its context. Its specificity is not known. The entry originates in a study of cytomegalovirus exposure and HLA in healthy donors. Study-level findings and limits: Rare TCR sequences predominated, though certain public TCRs were found in many donors. Association of a missense DCLRE1C variant with TCR beta V- and J-gene trimming was reported in a later analysis. In most subjects, TCR beta sequences reportedly gave accurate predictions of HLA-A and HLA-B alleles.

Deletions cut 3 bases from V and 0 bases from J, with 15 bases between. Germline CDR1 reads GTSNPN; CDR2 reads SVGIG (reference sequence). The CDR3 runs 17 residues. Primers for the PCR totalled 60 Vbeta and 13 Jbeta. TCRdb keeps only in-frame clones here, not all; method: immunoSEQ multiplex PCR. The sample lists 150,000 to 200,000 clones; 80% were seen once. V is TRBV30 and J is TRBJ2-6, with TRBD1 as a possible D gene (5 bases). Sequencing was done on a sample of PBMCs. The origin of this receptor is a woman in her 30s in good health and CMV-seronegative. CDR3 loop: CAWSASRVRSGANVLTF. The CDR3 nucleotides are TGTGCCTGGAGCGCAAGCAGGGTCCGCTCTGGGGCCAACGTCCTGACTTTC. Supplemented by reference TRBV30 and TRBJ2-6, the full variable domain reads SQTIHQWPATLVQPVGSPLSLECTVEGTSNPNLYWYRQAAGRGLQLLFYSVGIGQISSEVPQNLSASRPQDRQFILSSKKLLLSDSGFYLCAWSASRVRSGANVLTFGAGSRLTVL.